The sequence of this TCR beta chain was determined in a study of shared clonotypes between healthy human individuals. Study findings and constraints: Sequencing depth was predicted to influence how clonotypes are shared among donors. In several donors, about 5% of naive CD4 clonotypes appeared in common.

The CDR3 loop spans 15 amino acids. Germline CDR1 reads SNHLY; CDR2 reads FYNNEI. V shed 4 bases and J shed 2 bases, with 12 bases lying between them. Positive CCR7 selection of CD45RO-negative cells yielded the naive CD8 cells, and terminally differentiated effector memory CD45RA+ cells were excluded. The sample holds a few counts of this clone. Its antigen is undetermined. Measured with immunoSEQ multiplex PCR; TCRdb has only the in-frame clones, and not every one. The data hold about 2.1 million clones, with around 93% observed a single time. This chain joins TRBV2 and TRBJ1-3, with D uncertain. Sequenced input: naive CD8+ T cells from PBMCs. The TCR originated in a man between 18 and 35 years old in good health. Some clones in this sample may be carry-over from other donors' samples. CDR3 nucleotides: TGTGCCAGCAGTGCACCAATAGCACCTGGAAACACCATATATTTT. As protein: CASSAPIAPGNTIYF. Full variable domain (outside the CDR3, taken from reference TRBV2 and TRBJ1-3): EPEVTQTPSHQVTQMGQEVILRCVPISNHLYFYWYRQILGQKVEFLVSFYNNEISEKSEIFDDQFSVERPDGSNFTLKIRSTKLEDSAMYFCASSAPIAPGNTIYFGEGSWLTVV.